This T cell receptor (beta chain) was sequenced in a study of blood T cell repertoires in COVID-19. The CDR3 totals 18 residues. Germline lookup yields CDR1 SEHNR and CDR2 FQNEAQ (reference sequence). V dropped 4 bases and J dropped 3 bases, with 22 bases sitting between them. TCRdb keeps only in-frame clones here, not all; method: immunoSEQ multiplex PCR. This sample yields some 260,000 clones, of which approximately 88% are seen a single time; about 10% belongs to the top ten. Sequencing input: peripheral blood. This receptor was taken from a woman aged 65 to 85 with COVID-19, enrolled during active disease. This chain joins TRBV7-9 and TRBJ1-3; weak D call: TRBD1 (5 bases). This CDR3 is CASSSYGDSRDRGNTIYF. The CDR3 DNA reads TGTGCCAGCAGCTCGTATGGGGACTCTCGGGACCGTGGAAACACCATATATTTT.